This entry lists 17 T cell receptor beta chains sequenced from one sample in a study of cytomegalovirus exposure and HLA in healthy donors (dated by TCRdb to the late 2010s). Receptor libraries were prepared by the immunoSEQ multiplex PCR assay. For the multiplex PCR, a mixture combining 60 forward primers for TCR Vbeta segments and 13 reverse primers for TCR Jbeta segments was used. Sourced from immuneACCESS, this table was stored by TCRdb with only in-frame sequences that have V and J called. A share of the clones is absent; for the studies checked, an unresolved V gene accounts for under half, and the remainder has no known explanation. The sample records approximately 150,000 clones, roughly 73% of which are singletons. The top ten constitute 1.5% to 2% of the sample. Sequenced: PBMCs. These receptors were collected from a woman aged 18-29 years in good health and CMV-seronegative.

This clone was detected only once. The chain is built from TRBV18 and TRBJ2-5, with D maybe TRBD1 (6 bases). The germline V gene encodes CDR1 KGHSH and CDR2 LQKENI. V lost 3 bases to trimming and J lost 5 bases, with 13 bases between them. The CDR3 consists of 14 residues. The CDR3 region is CASSPSAQGETQYF. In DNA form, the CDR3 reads TGTGCCAGCTCACCTAGCGCCCAGGGGGAGACCCAGTACTTC.

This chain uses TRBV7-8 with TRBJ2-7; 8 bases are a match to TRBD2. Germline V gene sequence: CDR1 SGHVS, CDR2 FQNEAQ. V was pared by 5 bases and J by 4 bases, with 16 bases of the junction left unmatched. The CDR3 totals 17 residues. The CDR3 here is CASSLPGKAGGVYEQYV. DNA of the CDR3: TGTGCCAGCAGCCTGCCGGGGAAGGCGGGAGGTGTGTACGAGCAGTACGTC.

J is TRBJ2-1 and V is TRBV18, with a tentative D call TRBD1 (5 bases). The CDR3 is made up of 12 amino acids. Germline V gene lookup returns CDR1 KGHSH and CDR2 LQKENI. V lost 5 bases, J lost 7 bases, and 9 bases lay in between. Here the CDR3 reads CASSGARNEQFF. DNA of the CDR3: TGTGCCAGCTCAGGGGCTAGAAATGAGCAGTTCTTC. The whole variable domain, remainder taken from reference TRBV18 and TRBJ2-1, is NAGVMQNPRHLVRRRGQEARLRCSPMKGHSHVYWYRQLPEEGLKFMVYLQKENIIDESGMPKERFSAEFPKEGPSILRIQQVVRGDSAAYFCASSGARNEQFFGPGTRLTVL.

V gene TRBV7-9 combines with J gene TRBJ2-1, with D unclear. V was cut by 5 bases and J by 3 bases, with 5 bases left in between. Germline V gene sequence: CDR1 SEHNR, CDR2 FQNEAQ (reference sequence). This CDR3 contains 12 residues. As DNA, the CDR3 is TGTGCCAGCAGCCTCCTCTACAATGAGCAGTTCTTC. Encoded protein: CASSLLYNEQFF.

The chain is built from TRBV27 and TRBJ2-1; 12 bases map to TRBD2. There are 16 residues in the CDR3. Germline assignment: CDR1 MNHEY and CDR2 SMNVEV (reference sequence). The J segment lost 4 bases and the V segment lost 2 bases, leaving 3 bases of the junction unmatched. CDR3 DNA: TGTGCCAGCAGTTTAACCGGACTAGCGGGGTACAATGAGCAGTTCTTC. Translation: CASSLTGLAGYNEQFF.

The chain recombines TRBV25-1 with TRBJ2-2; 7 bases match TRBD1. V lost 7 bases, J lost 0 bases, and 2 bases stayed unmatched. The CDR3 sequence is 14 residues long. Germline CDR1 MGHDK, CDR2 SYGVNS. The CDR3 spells CASKGQSNTGELFF. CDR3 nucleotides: TGTGCCAGCAAGGGACAGTCGAACACCGGGGAGCTGTTTTTT.

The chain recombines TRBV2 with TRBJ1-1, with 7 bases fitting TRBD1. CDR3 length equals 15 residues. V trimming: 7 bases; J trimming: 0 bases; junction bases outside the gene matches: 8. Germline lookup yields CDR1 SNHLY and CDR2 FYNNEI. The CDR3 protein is CASNDRVGLNTEAFF. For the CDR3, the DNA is TGTGCCAGCAACGACAGGGTAGGGTTGAACACTGAAGCTTTCTTT. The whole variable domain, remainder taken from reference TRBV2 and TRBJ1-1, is EPEVTQTPSHQVTQMGQEVILRCVPISNHLYFYWYRQILGQKVEFLVSFYNNEISEKSEIFDDQFSVERPDGSNFTLKIRSTKLEDSAMYFCASNDRVGLNTEAFFGQGTRLTVV.

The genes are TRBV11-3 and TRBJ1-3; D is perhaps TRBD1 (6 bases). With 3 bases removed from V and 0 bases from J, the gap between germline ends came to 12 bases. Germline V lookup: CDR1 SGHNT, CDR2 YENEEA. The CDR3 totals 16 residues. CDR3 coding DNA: TGTGCCAGCAGCTTCGCAGGGGCCATCTCTGGAAACACCATATATTTT. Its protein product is CASSFAGAISGNTIYF.

DNA of the CDR3: TGTGCCATCAGTGAGCCCCCGTCGTTTGACACTGAAGCTTTCTTT. Encoded protein: CAISEPPSFDTEAFF. The V gene is TRBV10-3, the J gene TRBJ1-1, with unresolved D. This CDR3 is built from 15 residues. Germline CDR1 is ENHRY and CDR2 is SYGVKD. Trimming took 2 bases from V and 3 from J, leaving 13 bases between them.

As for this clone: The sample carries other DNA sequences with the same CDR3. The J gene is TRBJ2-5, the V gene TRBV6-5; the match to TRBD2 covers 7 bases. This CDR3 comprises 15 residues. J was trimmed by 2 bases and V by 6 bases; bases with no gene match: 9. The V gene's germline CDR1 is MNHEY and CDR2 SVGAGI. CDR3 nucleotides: TGTGCCAGCAGCCCGACGGGAGGCCCACAAGAGACCCAGTACTTC. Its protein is CASSPTGGPQETQYF.

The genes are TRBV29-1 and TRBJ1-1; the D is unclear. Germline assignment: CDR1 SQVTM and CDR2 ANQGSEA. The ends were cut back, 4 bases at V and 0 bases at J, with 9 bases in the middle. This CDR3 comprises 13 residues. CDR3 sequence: CSVAPLMNTEAFF. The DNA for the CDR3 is TGCAGCGTTGCTCCCTTAATGAACACTGAAGCTTTCTTT.

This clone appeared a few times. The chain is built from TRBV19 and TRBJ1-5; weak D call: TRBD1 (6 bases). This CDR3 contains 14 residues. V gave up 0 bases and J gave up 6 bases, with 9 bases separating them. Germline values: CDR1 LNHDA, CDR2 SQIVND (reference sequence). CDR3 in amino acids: CASSIDRGSQPQHF. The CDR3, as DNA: TGTGCCAGTAGTATAGACAGGGGTTCTCAGCCCCAGCATTTT. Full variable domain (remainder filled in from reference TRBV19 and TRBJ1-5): DGGITQSPKYLFRKEGQNVTLSCEQNLNHDAMYWYRQDPGQGLRLIYYSQIVNDFQKGDIAEGYSVSREKKESFPLTVTSAQKNPTAFYLCASSIDRGSQPQHFGDGTRLSIL.

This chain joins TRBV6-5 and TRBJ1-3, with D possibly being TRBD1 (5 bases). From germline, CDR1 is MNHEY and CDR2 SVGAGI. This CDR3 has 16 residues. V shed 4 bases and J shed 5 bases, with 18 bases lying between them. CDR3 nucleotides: TGTGCCAGCAGTTCGGTCAAGCAGGGTAGCCGAAACACCATATATTTT. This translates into CASSSVKQGSRNTIYF.

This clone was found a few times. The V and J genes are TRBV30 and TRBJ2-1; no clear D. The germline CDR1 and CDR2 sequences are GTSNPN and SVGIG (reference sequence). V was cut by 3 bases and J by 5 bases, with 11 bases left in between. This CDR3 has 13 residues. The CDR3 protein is CAWSRLQNNEQFF. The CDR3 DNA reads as TGTGCCTGGAGCAGGCTACAAAACAATGAGCAGTTCTTC.

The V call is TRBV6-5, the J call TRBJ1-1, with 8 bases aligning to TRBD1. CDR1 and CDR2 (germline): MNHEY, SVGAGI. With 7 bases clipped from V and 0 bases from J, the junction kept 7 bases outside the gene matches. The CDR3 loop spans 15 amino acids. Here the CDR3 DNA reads TGTGCCAGCACTTCGAGGGACAGGCTGAACACTGAAGCTTTCTTT. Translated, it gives CASTSRDRLNTEAFF.

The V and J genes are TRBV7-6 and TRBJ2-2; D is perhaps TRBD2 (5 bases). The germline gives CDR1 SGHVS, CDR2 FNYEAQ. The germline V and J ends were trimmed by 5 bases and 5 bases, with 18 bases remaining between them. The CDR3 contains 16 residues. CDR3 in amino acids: CASSPPDSRRTGELFF. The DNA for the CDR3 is TGTGCCAGCAGCCCCCCGGATTCGAGGAGGACCGGGGAGCTGTTTTTT.

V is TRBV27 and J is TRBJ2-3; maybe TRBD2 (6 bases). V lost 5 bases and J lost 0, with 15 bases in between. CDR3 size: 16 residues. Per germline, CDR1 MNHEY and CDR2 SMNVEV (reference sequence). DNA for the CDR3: TGTGCCAGCAGTGGGCTAGCGCATATAAGCACAGATACGCAGTATTTT. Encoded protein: CASSGLAHISTDTQYF.